This TCR beta chain was retrieved from a study of PD-1 blockade in classical Hodgkin lymphoma (dated by TCRdb to about 2020). General notes on the study: Nivolumab dosing was 3 mg/kg intravenously every 2 weeks, continuing until either disease progression or unacceptable toxicity. To define a peripheral blood immune signature of response to PD-1 blockade in classical Hodgkin lymphoma, the study combined TCR beta sequencing with CyTOF.

Read against the paper, the sample's time point label means: cycle 2 day 1 (C2D1) of nivolumab. Every trial patient had relapsed following autologous stem cell transplantation, and prior brentuximab vedotin exposure was what differed among cohorts A, B and C. The trial cohort comprised around 60 patients with relapsed/refractory classical Hodgkin lymphoma whose best overall responses were complete response, partial response or progressive disease. Trial patients were treated with single-agent nivolumab in the multi-cohort phase II CheckMate 205 trial. An independent review committee assessed best overall response by applying the 2007 International Working Group response criteria. Trial PBMCs were obtained immediately prior to nivolumab initiation (C1D1) and on therapy at cycle 2 day 1 and cycle 4 day 1. Peripheral blood was collected in 8 mL Vacutainer Cell Preparation Tubes, from which PBMCs were isolated by centrifugation and then cryopreserved.

Overall study outcomes, separate from this receptor: Baseline diversity similar to that of newly diagnosed patients was observed in trial patients achieving complete response, whereas significantly lower diversity was observed in partial responders and progressors. A significant rise by C4D1 was seen in CD4+ but not CD8+ TCR diversity (p=0.0027 vs p=0.16), with the rise being most apparent in complete responders (p=0.02). Baseline TCR diversity was reported to be lower in newly diagnosed patients than in healthy donors, and even lower in relapsed/refractory patients. The study was limited to a single clinical trial cohort, and causes of repertoire differences, possibly disease activity or prior therapy, remained undefined. Lower diversity was observed in patients in whom nivolumab was started less than 1 year after ASCT, and these patients were excluded from later analyses so that confounding by immune reconstitution would be avoided.

The germline V gene yields SNHLY for CDR1 and FYNNEI for CDR2. From the cysteine through the phenylalanine, the CDR3 covers 14 amino acids. The CDR3 DNA has 42 bases and is translated from base 1. At the junction V is shortened by 6 bases and J by 4 bases; bases outside the gene matches: 6. About this clone: Its specific antigen is unknown. The input lacks base qualities; no much larger clone sits a single base away.

The Qiagen DNeasy kit was used to extract genomic DNA both from unsorted PBMCs and from the negatively selected CD4+ and CD8+ fractions. Amplification of TCR beta CDR3 regions was done by immunoSEQ multiplex PCR with primers that anneal to V and J segments. A synthetic immune receptor repertoire was used to minimize amplification bias, and any remaining bias was removed computationally after sequencing. The paper's data handling went like this. Custom Python scripts were used to quantify repertoire diversity as the Shannon entropy index. The unsorted, CD4+ and CD8+ repertoires were each analyzed separately, with the exception of combined analyses, where CD4+ and CD8+ sequences were merged in silico. A clone was considered expanded if an increase in frequency of at least 2-fold after treatment relative to C1D1 was found, and a pseudocount of 0.5 was applied to clones undetected at baseline. Singleton clones were defined as clones with 0 or 1 copy at C1D1, and non-singleton clones were defined as clones with 2 or more copies. Clones expanded in unsorted samples were labelled as CD4+, CD8+ or unknown by matching protein sequences in sorted samples from the same patient. Diversity changes from C1D1 to C4D1 were tested in paired samples using Wilcoxon tests. In its TCRdb copy, this immuneACCESS table keeps in-frame sequences only and misses some clones. Where compared with another copy, unresolved V genes explain less than half of these, and the others have no known cause. For V, J and clone size, that table is used; D and trimming come from the DNA. In this sample the table shows approximately 27,000 clones, 60% to 75% of which occur a single time. Roughly 24% of the sample rests with the top ten.

Sequenced here: peripheral blood mononuclear cells (PBMCs), sampled before the second cycle of nivolumab. Here the chain combines TRBV2 and TRBJ1-3; a stretch of 7 junction bases matches TRBD1. This clonotype was obtained from a human donor with classical Hodgkin lymphoma. The bases read TGTGCCAGCAGGGGACAGAGTAGAGGAAACACCATATATTTT. Protein translation: CASRGQSRGNTIYF.